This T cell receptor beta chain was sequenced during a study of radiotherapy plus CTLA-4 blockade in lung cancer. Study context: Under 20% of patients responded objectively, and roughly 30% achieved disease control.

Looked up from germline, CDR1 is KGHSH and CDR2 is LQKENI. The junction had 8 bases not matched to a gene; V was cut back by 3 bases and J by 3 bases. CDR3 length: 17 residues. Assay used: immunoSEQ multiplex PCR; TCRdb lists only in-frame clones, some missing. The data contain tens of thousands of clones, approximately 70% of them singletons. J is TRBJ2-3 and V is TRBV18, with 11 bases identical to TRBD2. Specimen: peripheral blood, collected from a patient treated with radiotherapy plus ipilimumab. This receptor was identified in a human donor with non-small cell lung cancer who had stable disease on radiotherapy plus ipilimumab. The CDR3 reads CASSPIPSGRPTDTQYF. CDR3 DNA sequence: TGTGCCAGCTCACCGATTCCTAGCGGGAGGCCAACAGATACGCAGTATTTT. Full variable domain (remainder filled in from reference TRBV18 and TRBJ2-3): NAGVMQNPRHLVRRRGQEARLRCSPMKGHSHVYWYRQLPEEGLKFMVYLQKENIIDESGMPKERFSAEFPKEGPSILRIQQVVRGDSAAYFCASSPIPSGRPTDTQYFGPGTRLTVL.